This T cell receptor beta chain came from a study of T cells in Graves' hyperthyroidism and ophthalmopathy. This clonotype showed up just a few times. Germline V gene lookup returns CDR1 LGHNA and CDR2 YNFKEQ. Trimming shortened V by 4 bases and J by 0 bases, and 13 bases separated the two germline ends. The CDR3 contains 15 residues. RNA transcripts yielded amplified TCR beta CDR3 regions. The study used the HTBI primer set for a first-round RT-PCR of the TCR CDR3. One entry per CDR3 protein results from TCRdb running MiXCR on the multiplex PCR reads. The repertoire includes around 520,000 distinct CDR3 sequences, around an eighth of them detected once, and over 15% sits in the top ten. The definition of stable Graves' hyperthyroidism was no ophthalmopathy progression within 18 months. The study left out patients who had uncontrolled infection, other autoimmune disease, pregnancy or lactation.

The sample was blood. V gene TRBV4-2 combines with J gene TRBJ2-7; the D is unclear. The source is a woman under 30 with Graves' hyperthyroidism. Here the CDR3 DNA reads TGTGCCAGCAGCCCCTTGCGAGCAAGCTCCTACGAGCAGTACTTC. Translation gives CASSPLRASSYEQYF.